What follows describes a single T cell receptor (beta chain). There are 14 residues in the CDR3. Losses at the gene ends were 6 bases for V and 6 bases for J; bases not matched to a gene: 5. Germline V gives CDR1 DFQATT, CDR2 SNEGSKA (reference sequence). These data belong to a study of T cells after yellow fever vaccination. Across the study: Fractions with few cells were prepared using SMART-Seq v4 Ultra Low Input.

Using its own MiXCR run on the 5' RACE reads, TCRdb lists one record per CDR3 protein. The sample yields some 300,000 distinct CDR3 sequences, around 11% seen once. This specimen consisted of CD4+ T cells sorted from PBMCs, obtained 45 days after the yellow fever booster vaccination. The rearrangement joins TRBV20-1 to TRBJ2-5, with TRBD2 identical over 15 bases. The clonotype was recovered from a man aged 18 to 35 who received the YFV17D yellow fever vaccine. In DNA, the CDR3 is TGCAGTGCGTGGACTAGCGGGGGGGACCAGACCCAGTACTTC. Encoded protein: CSAWTSGGDQTQYF.